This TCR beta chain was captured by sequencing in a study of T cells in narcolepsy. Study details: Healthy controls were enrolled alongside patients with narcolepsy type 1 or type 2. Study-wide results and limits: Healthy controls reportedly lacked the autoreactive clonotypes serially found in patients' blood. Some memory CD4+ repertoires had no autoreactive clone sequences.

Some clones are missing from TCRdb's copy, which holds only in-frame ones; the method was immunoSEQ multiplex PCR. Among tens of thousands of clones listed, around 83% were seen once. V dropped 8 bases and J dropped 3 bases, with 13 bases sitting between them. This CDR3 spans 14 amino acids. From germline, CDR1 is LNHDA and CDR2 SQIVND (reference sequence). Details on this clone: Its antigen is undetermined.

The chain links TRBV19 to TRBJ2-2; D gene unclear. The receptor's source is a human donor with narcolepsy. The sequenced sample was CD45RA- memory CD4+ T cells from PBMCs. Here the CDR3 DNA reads TGTGCCAGTCGACCCGGGCTTTACACCGGGGAGCTGTTTTTT. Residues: CASRPGLYTGELFF.